This TCR beta chain emerged from a study of T cell repertoires in cytomegalovirus infection. With regard to this clonotype: Its antigen is as yet unknown.

One entry per CDR3 protein results from TCRdb running MiXCR on the reads. There are around 900,000 distinct CDR3 sequences in the sample; around 32% occur only once, and over 10% lies in the top ten. Trimming cost V 5 bases and J 0 bases, with 14 bases left between them. Germline CDR1 SGHVS, CDR2 FNYEAQ. CDR3 length: 16 residues. Findings and caveats of the study: HLA-C-restricted CMV-specific TCR beta clonotypes were dominant in the ex vivo response.

The chain uses TRBV7-6 and TRBJ1-3; perhaps TRBD1 as D (5 bases). This TCR was sampled from a human donor in good health (CMV status not recorded). Some clones in this sample may be carry-over from other donors' samples. This specimen consisted of cultured CD8+ T cells from PBMCs, obtained from culture after CMV antigen stimulation. The chain's CDR3 is CASSGGMGRSGNTIYF. In DNA form, the CDR3 reads TGTGCCAGCAGCGGGGGGATGGGACGCTCTGGAAACACCATATATTTT.